This TCR beta chain was identified during a study of blood T cell repertoires in COVID-19. Overall study: COVID-19 samples collected from the United States, Italy and Spain covered acute and convalescent phases. PBMCs, B-cell-depleted T cells, or T cells were the source of the cDNA or gDNA that made up the material.

Per the original methods: Reference gene primer amplification gave estimated nucleated cell counts. The data were produced by immunoSEQ multiplex PCR, yet TCRdb's version contains in-frame clones alone and is incomplete. The V and J calls and clone size come from that table; D and trimming were worked out from the DNA. Of about 210,000 clones listed, around 83% are singletons. The V gene lost 3 bases and the J gene lost 4 bases, with 5 bases spanning the gap. The germline gives CDR1 DFQATT, CDR2 SNEGSKA (reference sequence). CDR3 size: 11 residues. The source is a man aged 45 to 65 with active or convalescent COVID-19. Material for sequencing was peripheral blood. The chain joins TRBV20-1 to TRBJ2-3; D remains ambiguous. CDR3 nucleotides: TGCAGTGCTAGCGGTCCAGATACGCAGTATTTT. This encodes CSASGPDTQYF.